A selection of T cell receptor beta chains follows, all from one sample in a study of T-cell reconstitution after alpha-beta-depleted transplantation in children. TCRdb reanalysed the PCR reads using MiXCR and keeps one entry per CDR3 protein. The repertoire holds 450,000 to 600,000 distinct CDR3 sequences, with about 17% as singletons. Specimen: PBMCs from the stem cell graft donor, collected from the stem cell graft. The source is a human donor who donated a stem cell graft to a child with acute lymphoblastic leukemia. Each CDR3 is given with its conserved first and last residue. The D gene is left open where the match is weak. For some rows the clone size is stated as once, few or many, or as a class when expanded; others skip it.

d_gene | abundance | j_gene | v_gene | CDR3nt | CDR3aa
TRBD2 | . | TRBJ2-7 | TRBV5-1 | TGCGCCAGCAGCTCGACTAGCGGGAGGGCGGGGGAGCAGTACTTC | CASSSTSGRAGEQYF
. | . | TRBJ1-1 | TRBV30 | TGTGCCTGGGAGGGGGGTACTGAAGCTTTCTTT | CAWEGGTEAFF
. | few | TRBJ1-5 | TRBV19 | TGTGCCAGTAGGGGGAAAGACGGCGGTTTTAGCCCCCAGCATTTT | CASRGKDGGFSPQHF
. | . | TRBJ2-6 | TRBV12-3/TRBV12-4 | TGTGCCAGCAGCACCTTGGGAGCTGGGGCCAACGTCCTGACTTTC | CASSTLGAGANVLTF
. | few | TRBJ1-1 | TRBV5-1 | TGCGCCAGCAGCTTGGATGCGGGGGAAGCTTTCTTT | CASSLDAGEAFF
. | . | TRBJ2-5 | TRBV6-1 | TGTGCCAGGGTAGTTGCCTGGGAGACCCAGTACTTC | CARVVAWETQYF
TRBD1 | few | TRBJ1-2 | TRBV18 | TGTGCCAGCTCACCAACGGACAGGGCGGCTGGCTACACCTTC | CASSPTDRAAGYTF
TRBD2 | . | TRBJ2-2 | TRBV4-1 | TGCGCCAGCAGCCACTTGGGACTAGCGGACACCGGGGAGCTGTTTTTT | CASSHLGLADTGELFF
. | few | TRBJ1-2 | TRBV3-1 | TGTGCCAGCAGCCCGGGGGCAGTAATCGGCGGCTACACCTTC | CASSPGAVIGGYTF
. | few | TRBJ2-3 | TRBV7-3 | TGTGCCAGCAGCTTAGTCGGCAGGGGTGGAGAGGCGGCCACAGATACGCAGTATTTT | CASSLVGRGGEAATDTQYF
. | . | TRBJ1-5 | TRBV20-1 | TGCAGTGCTAGGGGGGGAGCCGGTAATCAGCCCCAGCATTTT | CSARGGAGNQPQHF
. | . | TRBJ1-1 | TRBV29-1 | TGCAGCGTTGTGTCTTGGGGACGGAACACTGAAGCTTTCTTT | CSVVSWGRNTEAFF
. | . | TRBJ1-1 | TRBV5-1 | TGCGCCAGCAGGGGGGTTTCGAGAACTGAAGCTTTCTTT | CASRGVSRTEAFF
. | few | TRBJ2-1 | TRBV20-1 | TGCAGTGCCCGCCTTCGGGCGGGGTACAATGAGCAGTTCTTC | CSARLRAGYNEQFF
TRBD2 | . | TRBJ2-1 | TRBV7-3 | TGTGCCAGCAGCTCTAACCTCCTAGCGGGAGACAATGAGCAGTTCTTC | CASSSNLLAGDNEQFF
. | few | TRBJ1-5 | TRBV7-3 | TGTGCCAGCAGCTTAAACAGCGGTAGCAATCAGCCCCAGCATTTT | CASSLNSGSNQPQHF
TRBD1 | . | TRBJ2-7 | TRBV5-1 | TGCGCCAGCAGCTTGGCCGACAGGGAGATTGACGAGCAGTACTTC | CASSLADREIDEQYF
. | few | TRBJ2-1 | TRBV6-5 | TGTGCCAGCAGTTACTCATCAGGGAATATTCAGTTCTTC | CASSYSSGNIQFF
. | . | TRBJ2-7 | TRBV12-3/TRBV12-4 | TGTGCCAGCGGGTACGGGTACGAGCAGTACTTC | CASGYGYEQYF
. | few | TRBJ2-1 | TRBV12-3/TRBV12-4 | TGTGCCAGCAGTTTTATTCTCGCCGATGAGCAGTTCTTC | CASSFILADEQFF
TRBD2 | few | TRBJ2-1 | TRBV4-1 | TGCGCCAGCAGCGGACTAGCGGGAGTACGTGAGCAGTTCTTC | CASSGLAGVREQFF
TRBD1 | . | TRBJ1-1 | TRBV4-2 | TGTGCCAGCAGCCAAGATGGAGACAGGGTGTACACTGAAGCTTTCTTT | CASSQDGDRVYTEAFF
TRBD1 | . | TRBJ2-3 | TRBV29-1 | TGCAGCGTGGGACAGGGCCCAGATACGCAGTATTTT | CSVGQGPDTQYF
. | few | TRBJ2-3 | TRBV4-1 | TGCGCCAGCAGCCTTGTAGGGATCCTGCAGTATTTT | CASSLVGILQYF